These T cell receptor beta chains were read from a single sample in a study of shared clonotypes between healthy human individuals. Measured with immunoSEQ multiplex PCR; TCRdb has only the in-frame clones, and not every one. In the table there are approximately 500,000 clones, less than 96% of which are singletons. The sequenced sample consisted of naive CD4+ T cells sorted from blood. Receptor source: a woman in her 30s in good health. CDR3s include the opening cysteine and the closing phenylalanine or tryptophan. The order of the fields is D gene, clone size, J gene, V gene, CDR3 protein, CDR3 DNA. D genes are given only for firm matches. Clone size appears in some rows only: once, few, many, or a class for an expanded clone.

D gene: .; clone size: .; J gene: TRBJ2-7; V gene: TRBV7-9; CDR3 protein: CASSSPTVGVYEQYF; CDR3 DNA: TGTGCCAGCAGCTCACCTACGGTGGGGGTCTACGAGCAGTACTTC
D gene: .; clone size: .; J gene: TRBJ2-5; V gene: TRBV10-1; CDR3 protein: CASRRGVGETQYF; CDR3 DNA: TGCGCCAGCAGGAGGGGAGTGGGGGAGACCCAGTACTTC
D gene: .; clone size: .; J gene: TRBJ2-7; V gene: TRBV7-9; CDR3 protein: CASSLLGSSYEQYF; CDR3 DNA: TGTGCCAGCAGCTTATTGGGCTCCTCCTACGAGCAGTACTTC
D gene: .; clone size: .; J gene: TRBJ2-3; V gene: TRBV28; CDR3 protein: CASSLFGWGRSKDTQYF; CDR3 DNA: TGTGCCAGCAGTTTATTCGGGTGGGGAAGGAGTAAAGATACGCAGTATTTT
D gene: .; clone size: .; J gene: TRBJ2-1; V gene: TRBV5-1; CDR3 protein: CASSSRANREQFF; CDR3 DNA: TGCGCCAGCAGCTCGAGAGCCAACCGGGAGCAGTTCTTC
D gene: TRBD2; clone size: .; J gene: TRBJ2-7; V gene: TRBV28; CDR3 protein: CASSSVREAIYEQYF; CDR3 DNA: TGTGCCAGCAGTTCGGTCCGGGAGGCCATCTACGAGCAGTACTTC
D gene: .; clone size: .; J gene: TRBJ2-1; V gene: TRBV29-1; CDR3 protein: CSVSWGVGGEQFF; CDR3 DNA: TGCAGCGTCAGTTGGGGGGTGGGCGGTGAGCAGTTCTTC
D gene: .; clone size: .; J gene: TRBJ2-1; V gene: TRBV5-1; CDR3 protein: CASSLDWRLIDNEQFF; CDR3 DNA: TGCGCCAGCAGCTTGGACTGGAGGTTGATAGACAATGAGCAGTTCTTC
D gene: .; clone size: .; J gene: TRBJ2-7; V gene: TRBV6-5; CDR3 protein: CASRRALGGYEQYF; CDR3 DNA: TGTGCCAGCAGGCGGGCCCTCGGTGGTTACGAGCAGTACTTC
D gene: .; clone size: .; J gene: TRBJ1-2; V gene: TRBV30; CDR3 protein: CAWSVRPQIGYTF; CDR3 DNA: TGTGCCTGGAGTGTACGTCCGCAAATAGGCTACACCTTC
D gene: .; clone size: .; J gene: TRBJ1-3; V gene: TRBV9; CDR3 protein: CASSVSQHSGNTIYF; CDR3 DNA: TGTGCCAGCAGCGTATCACAGCACTCTGGAAACACCATATATTTT
D gene: .; clone size: .; J gene: TRBJ2-1; V gene: TRBV4-1; CDR3 protein: CASSQDPGAESYNEQFF; CDR3 DNA: TGCGCCAGCAGCCAAGATCCGGGGGCGGAATCCTACAATGAGCAGTTCTTC
D gene: TRBD1; clone size: .; J gene: TRBJ2-7; V gene: TRBV28; CDR3 protein: CASSLYGTGGREQYF; CDR3 DNA: TGTGCCAGCAGTTTATACGGGACAGGGGGGCGCGAGCAGTACTTC
D gene: .; clone size: once; J gene: TRBJ2-7; V gene: TRBV7-2; CDR3 protein: CASSLSGYEQYF; CDR3 DNA: TGTGCCAGCAGCTTATCAGGCTACGAGCAGTACTTC
D gene: .; clone size: .; J gene: TRBJ1-2; V gene: TRBV5-1; CDR3 protein: CASRTGVLGTDYGYTF; CDR3 DNA: TGCGCCAGCAGAACTGGGGTCTTAGGGACCGACTATGGCTACACCTTC
D gene: TRBD1; clone size: .; J gene: TRBJ2-7; V gene: TRBV5-4; CDR3 protein: CASSPPGQGAYEQYF; CDR3 DNA: TGTGCCAGCAGCCCTCCGGGACAGGGTGCCTACGAGCAGTACTTC
D gene: TRBD2; clone size: .; J gene: TRBJ2-1; V gene: TRBV9; CDR3 protein: CASSVATGGSYNEQFF; CDR3 DNA: TGTGCCAGCAGCGTAGCGACGGGAGGGTCCTACAATGAGCAGTTCTTC
D gene: .; clone size: .; J gene: TRBJ2-1; V gene: TRBV6-4; CDR3 protein: CASSGPDPTKQFF; CDR3 DNA: TGTGCCAGCAGTGGCCCAGACCCTACGAAGCAGTTCTTC
D gene: .; clone size: .; J gene: TRBJ2-7; V gene: TRBV27; CDR3 protein: CASSFSEQYF; CDR3 DNA: TGTGCCAGCAGTTTTTCCGAGCAGTACTTC
D gene: .; clone size: .; J gene: TRBJ2-2; V gene: TRBV18; CDR3 protein: CASSPTVAAANTGELFF; CDR3 DNA: TGTGCCAGCTCACCGACCGTAGCCGCCGCGAACACCGGGGAGCTGTTTTTT
D gene: .; clone size: .; J gene: TRBJ2-6; V gene: TRBV27; CDR3 protein: CASQGWSSGANVLTF; CDR3 DNA: TGTGCCAGTCAGGGGTGGTCCTCTGGGGCCAACGTCCTGACTTTC
D gene: TRBD1; clone size: .; J gene: TRBJ1-5; V gene: TRBV5-5; CDR3 protein: CASSLYVIGTGNNQPQHF; CDR3 DNA: TGTGCCAGCAGCTTATACGTGATCGGGACAGGGAACAATCAGCCCCAGCATTTT
D gene: TRBD2; clone size: .; J gene: TRBJ2-7; V gene: TRBV11-3; CDR3 protein: CASSSSGGGSYEQYF; CDR3 DNA: TGTGCCAGCAGCTCCAGCGGGGGGGGATCCTACGAGCAGTACTTC
D gene: .; clone size: .; J gene: TRBJ2-7; V gene: TRBV9; CDR3 protein: CASSPGNRLYEQYF; CDR3 DNA: TGTGCCAGCAGCCCCGGTAACAGGCTGTACGAGCAGTACTTC
D gene: TRBD1; clone size: once; J gene: TRBJ1-1; V gene: TRBV9; CDR3 protein: CASSVNQGARYTEAFF; CDR3 DNA: TGTGCCAGCAGCGTAAATCAGGGGGCGCGTTACACTGAAGCTTTCTTT
D gene: TRBD2; clone size: .; J gene: TRBJ2-1; V gene: TRBV4-2; CDR3 protein: CASSQERSGSSYNEQFF; CDR3 DNA: TGTGCCAGCAGCCAAGAGCGTAGCGGGAGCTCCTACAATGAGCAGTTCTTC
D gene: .; clone size: .; J gene: TRBJ1-2; V gene: TRBV28; CDR3 protein: CASNRQGDGYTF; CDR3 DNA: TGTGCCAGCAATCGTCAGGGTGATGGCTACACCTTC